This entry lists 5 T cell receptor beta chains sequenced from one sample in a study of Tregs in tolerant kidney transplant recipients. Generated by immunoSEQ multiplex PCR, the TCRdb table keeps only in-frame clones and is missing some. Of about 110,000 clones in the sample, around 90% were seen once. Material: CD4+ T cells from blood, obtained before the transplant. The receptors were sampled from a human donor who received a combined kidney and bone marrow transplant.

The chain joins TRBV5-4 to TRBJ1-1; D might be TRBD1 (6 bases). This CDR3 is 14 amino acids long. CDR1 and CDR2 from the germline V gene are SGHNT and YYREEE (reference sequence). The V gene lost 0 bases and the J gene lost 3 bases, with 9 bases spanning the gap. The CDR3 DNA is TGTGCCAGCAGCTTGGACTGGGGGCACACTGAAGCTTTCTTT. The encoded protein is CASSLDWGHTEAFF.

The V and J genes are TRBV5-1 and TRBJ2-3; D might be TRBD1 (7 bases). The CDR3 runs to 14 residues. Germline CDR1 reads SGHRS; CDR2 reads YFSETQ. Trimming cost V 4 bases and J 2 bases, with 11 bases left between them. In DNA form, the CDR3 reads TGCGCCAGCAGCCCCAGGGGGGACACAGATACGCAGTATTTT. It yields the protein CASSPRGDTDTQYF.

This clone was detected only once. This chain uses TRBV2 with TRBJ2-7; TRBD1 matches at 9 bases. Trimming cost V 1 base and J 6 bases; bases outside gene matches: 4. Germline assignment: CDR1 SNHLY and CDR2 FYNNEI. CDR3 length: 14 amino acids. CDR3 loop: CASSEVGQGGEQYF. CDR3 sequence (DNA): TGTGCCAGCAGTGAAGTGGGACAGGGTGGCGAGCAGTACTTC.

The chain employs TRBV5-1 and TRBJ1-2, with unresolved D. Germline CDR1 and CDR2: SGHRS and YFSETQ. Trimming took off 2 bases at V and 7 bases at J, with 12 bases between the two ends. The CDR3 contains 13 residues. The CDR3 nucleotides are TGCGCCAGCAGCTTTGCGACAAATACTGGCTACACCTTC. This translates into CASSFATNTGYTF.

This clone came up a few times. The chain recombines TRBV7-9 with TRBJ2-7; 12 bases map to TRBD2. Per germline, CDR1 SEHNR and CDR2 FQNEAQ (reference sequence). The J segment lost 0 bases and the V segment lost 5 bases, leaving 2 bases of the junction unmatched. CDR3 length: 15 residues. The CDR3: CASSPTSGSSYEQYF. The CDR3 region has the DNA TGTGCCAGCAGCCCGACTAGCGGGAGCTCCTACGAGCAGTACTTC.